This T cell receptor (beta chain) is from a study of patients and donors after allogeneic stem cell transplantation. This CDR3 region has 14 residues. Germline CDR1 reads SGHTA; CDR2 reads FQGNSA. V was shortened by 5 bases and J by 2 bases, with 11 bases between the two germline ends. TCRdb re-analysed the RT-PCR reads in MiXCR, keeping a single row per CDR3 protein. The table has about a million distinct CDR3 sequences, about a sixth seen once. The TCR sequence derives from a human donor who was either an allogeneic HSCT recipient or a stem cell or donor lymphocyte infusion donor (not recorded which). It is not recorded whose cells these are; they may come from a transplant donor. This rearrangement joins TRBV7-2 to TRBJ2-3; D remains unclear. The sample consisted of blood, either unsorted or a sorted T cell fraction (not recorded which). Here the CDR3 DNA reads TGTGCCAGCAGCGCTGCAGGCCCCACAGATACGCAGTATTTT. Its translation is CASSAAGPTDTQYF.